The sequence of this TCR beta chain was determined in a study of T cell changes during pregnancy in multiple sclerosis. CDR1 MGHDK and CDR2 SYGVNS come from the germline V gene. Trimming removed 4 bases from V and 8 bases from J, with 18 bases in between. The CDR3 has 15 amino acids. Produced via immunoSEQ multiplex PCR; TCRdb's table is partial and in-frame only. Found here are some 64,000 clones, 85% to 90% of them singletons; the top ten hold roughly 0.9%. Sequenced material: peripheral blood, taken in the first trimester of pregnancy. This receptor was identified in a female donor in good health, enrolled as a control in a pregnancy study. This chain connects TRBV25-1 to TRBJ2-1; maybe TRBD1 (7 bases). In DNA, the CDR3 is TGTGCCAGCAGTGTGTGGCAGGGGGGTAGGGATGAGCAGTTCTTC. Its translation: CASSVWQGGRDEQFF.